These T cell receptor beta chains were read from a single sample in a study of blood T cell repertoires in COVID-19. Using immunoSEQ multiplex PCR, the repertoire was profiled, and TCRdb retains in-frame clones only, with some absent. Of 40,000 to 55,000 clones listed, about four fifths were seen once; the top ten hold roughly 4.3%. Sample: peripheral blood. Source of these receptors: a woman aged 70-85 years with acute or convalescent COVID-19. CDR3s include the opening cysteine and the closing phenylalanine or tryptophan. The D gene is left open where the match is weak. The size entry is marked missing in some rows and otherwise reads once, few, many or a size class.

J | size | D | V | CDR3 | DNA
TRBJ2-7 | - | - | TRBV6-5 | CASSPRGSFYEQYF | TGTGCCAGCAGTCCCCGAGGGTCTTTCTACGAGCAGTACTTC
TRBJ1-1 | once | TRBD1 | TRBV27 | CASGTVGQGARAFF | TGTGCCAGCGGTACGGTAGGCCAGGGGGCGAGAGCTTTCTTT
TRBJ2-2 | few | - | TRBV6-4 | CASREGVNTGELFF | TGTGCCAGTAGGGAGGGGGTGAACACCGGGGAGCTGTTTTTT
TRBJ1-2 | once | TRBD1 | TRBV19 | CASFMTGQSNYGYTF | TGTGCCAGTTTTATGACAGGGCAATCTAACTATGGCTACACCTTC
TRBJ1-1 | - | - | TRBV25-1 | CASSELGLGMAFF | TGTGCCAGCAGTGAATTGGGCCTCGGCATGGCTTTCTTT
TRBJ1-2 | - | - | TRBV28 | CASTIDGRNGYTF | TGTGCCAGCACTATTGACGGCAGGAATGGCTACACCTTC
TRBJ2-2 | - | TRBD1 | TRBV7-3 | CASSSQRGDRRNTGELFF | TGTGCCAGCAGCTCCCAACGTGGGGACAGGCGGAACACCGGGGAGCTGTTTTTT
TRBJ2-5 | - | - | TRBV28 | CASSLMGPGKETQYF | TGTGCCAGCAGTTTAATGGGTCCAGGGAAAGAGACCCAGTACTTC
TRBJ1-3 | - | - | TRBV29-1 | CSVSGLSGNTIYF | TGCAGCGTTAGTGGGCTATCCGGAAACACCATATATTTT
TRBJ2-7 | - | - | TRBV15 | CATSSKAPFELEATYEQYF | TGTGCCACCAGCAGTAAAGCCCCTTTCGAGCTGGAGGCAACCTACGAGCAGTACTTC
TRBJ2-3 | once | TRBD2 | TRBV29-1 | CSGEGLNPDTQYF | TGCAGCGGGGAGGGTCTCAACCCAGATACGCAGTATTTT
TRBJ2-1 | - | TRBD2 | TRBV6-2/TRBV6-3 | CASSTGTSGGNEQFF | TGTGCCAGCAGTACCGGGACTAGCGGGGGGAATGAGCAGTTCTTC
TRBJ2-7 | few | - | TRBV27 | CASRNYQGYEQYF | TGTGCCAGCAGGAACTATCAGGGATACGAGCAGTACTTC
TRBJ1-1 | once | - | TRBV19 | CASSIGGRIMAEAFF | TGTGCCAGTAGTATCGGTGGCAGGATTATGGCTGAAGCTTTCTTT
TRBJ2-3 | - | TRBD2 | TRBV7-8 | CASSLASGSPDTQYF | TGTGCCAGCAGCCTCGCTAGCGGGAGCCCAGATACGCAGTATTTT
TRBJ2-3 | - | TRBD2 | TRBV19 | CASSIVSGRAVGTDTQYF | TGTGCCAGTAGTATAGTCAGCGGGAGGGCCGTAGGCACAGATACGCAGTATTTT
TRBJ1-1 | - | TRBD1 | TRBV7-3 | CASSPSRGQGNAEAFF | TGTGCCAGCAGCCCCTCCAGGGGACAGGGAAACGCTGAAGCTTTCTTT
TRBJ1-2 | - | - | TRBV25-1 | CASSEPGVGYGYTF | TGTGCCAGCAGTGAACCAGGGGTCGGCTATGGCTACACCTTC
TRBJ2-7 | - | TRBD1 | TRBV24-1 | CATSETQGAGRQYF | TGTGCCACCAGTGAAACACAGGGGGCCGGGCGTCAGTACTTC
TRBJ2-7 | - | - | TRBV12-2 | CASRLGWRDSSYEQYF | TGTGCAAGTCGCTTAGGTTGGCGGGACAGCTCCTACGAGCAGTACTTC
TRBJ1-5 | - | - | TRBV7-2 | CASSLEGQFNQPQHF | TGTGCCAGCAGCTTAGAAGGACAATTCAATCAGCCCCAGCATTTT
TRBJ2-1 | - | TRBD2 | TRBV7-2 | CASSMTSGYNEQFF | TGTGCCAGCAGCATGACTAGCGGCTACAATGAGCAGTTCTTC
TRBJ1-4 | - | - | TRBV7-9 | CASSLVSAGEKLFF | TGTGCCAGCAGCTTAGTTTCAGCCGGGGAAAAACTGTTTTTT